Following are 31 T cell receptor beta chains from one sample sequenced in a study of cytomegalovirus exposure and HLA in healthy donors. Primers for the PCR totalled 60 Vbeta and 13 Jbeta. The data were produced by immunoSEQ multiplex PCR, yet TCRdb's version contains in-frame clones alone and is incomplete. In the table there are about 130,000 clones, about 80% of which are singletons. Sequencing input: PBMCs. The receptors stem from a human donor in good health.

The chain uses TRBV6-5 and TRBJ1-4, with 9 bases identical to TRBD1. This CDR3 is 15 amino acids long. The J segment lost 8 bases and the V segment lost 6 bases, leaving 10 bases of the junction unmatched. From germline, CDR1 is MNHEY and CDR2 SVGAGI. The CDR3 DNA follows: TGTGCCAGCAGAAAACCGGGACAGGGAAACGAAAAACTGTTTTTT. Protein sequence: CASRKPGQGNEKLFF.

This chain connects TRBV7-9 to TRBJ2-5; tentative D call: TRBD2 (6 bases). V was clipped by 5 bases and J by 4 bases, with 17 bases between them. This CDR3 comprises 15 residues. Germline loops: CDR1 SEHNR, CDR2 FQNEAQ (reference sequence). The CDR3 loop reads CASSMAGRKGETQYF. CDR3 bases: TGTGCCAGCAGCATGGCAGGGAGGAAGGGAGAGACCCAGTACTTC.

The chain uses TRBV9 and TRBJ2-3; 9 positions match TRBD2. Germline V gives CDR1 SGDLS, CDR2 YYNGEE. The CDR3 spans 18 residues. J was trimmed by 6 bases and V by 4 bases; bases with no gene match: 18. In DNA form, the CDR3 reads TGTGCCAGCAGCACCAGGCGGACTAGCGATCTCCCCCGTGATACGCAGTATTTT. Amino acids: CASSTRRTSDLPRDTQYF.

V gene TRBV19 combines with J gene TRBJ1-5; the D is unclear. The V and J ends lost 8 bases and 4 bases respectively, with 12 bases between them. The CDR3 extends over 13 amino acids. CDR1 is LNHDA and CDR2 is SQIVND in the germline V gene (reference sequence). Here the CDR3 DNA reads TGTGCCAGTTCCGCTCTAACTAATCAGCCCCAGCATTTT. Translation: CASSALTNQPQHF. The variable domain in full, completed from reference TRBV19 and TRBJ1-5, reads DGGITQSPKYLFRKEGQNVTLSCEQNLNHDAMYWYRQDPGQGLRLIYYSQIVNDFQKGDIAEGYSVSREKKESFPLTVTSAQKNPTAFYLCASSALTNQPQHFGDGTRLSIL.

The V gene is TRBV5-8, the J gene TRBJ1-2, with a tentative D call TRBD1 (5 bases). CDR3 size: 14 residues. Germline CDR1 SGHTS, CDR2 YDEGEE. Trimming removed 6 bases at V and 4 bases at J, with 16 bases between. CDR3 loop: CASTRLGPGYGYTF. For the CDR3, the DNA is TGTGCCAGCACCCGATTGGGGCCTGGCTATGGCTACACCTTC.

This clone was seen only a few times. CDR3 sequence: CASSQETGGPQPQHF. The CDR3 DNA follows: TGCGCCAGCAGCCAGGAGACAGGGGGTCCTCAGCCCCAGCATTTT. The chain employs TRBV4-1 and TRBJ1-5; 9 nucleotides align to TRBD1. Germline V CDR1 and CDR2: MGHRA, YSYEKL. The CDR3 is 15 residues long. The J segment lost 6 bases and the V segment lost 3 bases, leaving 6 bases of the junction unmatched.

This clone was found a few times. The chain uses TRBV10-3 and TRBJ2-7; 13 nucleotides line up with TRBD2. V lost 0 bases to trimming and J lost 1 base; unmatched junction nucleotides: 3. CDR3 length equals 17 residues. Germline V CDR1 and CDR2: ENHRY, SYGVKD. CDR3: CAISESRLAGGSYEQYF. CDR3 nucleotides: TGTGCCATCAGTGAGTCCAGACTAGCGGGGGGATCCTACGAGCAGTACTTC.

CDR3 amino acids: CASSGGQGDLNQPQHF. The CDR3 nucleotides read TGTGCCAGCAGCGGCGGCCAGGGGGATTTGAATCAGCCCCAGCATTTT. The V gene is TRBV2, the J gene TRBJ1-5; TRBD1 aligns across 7 bases. After removal of 6 bases from V and 4 bases from J, the junction contained 12 bases not matched to a gene. Per germline, CDR1 SNHLY and CDR2 FYNNEI. The length of the CDR3 is 16 residues.

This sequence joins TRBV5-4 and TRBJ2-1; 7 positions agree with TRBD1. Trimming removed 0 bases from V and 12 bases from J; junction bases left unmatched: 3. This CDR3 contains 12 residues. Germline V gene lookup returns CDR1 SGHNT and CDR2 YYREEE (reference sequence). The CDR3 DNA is TGTGCCAGCAGCTTGGACAGGACAGGGCAGTTCTTC. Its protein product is CASSLDRTGQFF.

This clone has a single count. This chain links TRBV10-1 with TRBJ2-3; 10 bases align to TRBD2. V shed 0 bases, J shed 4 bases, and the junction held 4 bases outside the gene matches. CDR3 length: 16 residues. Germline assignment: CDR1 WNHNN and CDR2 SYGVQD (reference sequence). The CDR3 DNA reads TGCGCCAGCAGTGAGTCATTAGGGACTAGCGCAGATACGCAGTATTTT. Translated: CASSESLGTSADTQYF.

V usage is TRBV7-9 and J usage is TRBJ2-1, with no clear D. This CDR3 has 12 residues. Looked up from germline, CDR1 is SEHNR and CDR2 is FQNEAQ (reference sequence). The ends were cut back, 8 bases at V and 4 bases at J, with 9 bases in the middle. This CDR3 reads CASSLSYNEQFF. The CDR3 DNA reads TGTGCCAGCTCCCTGTCTTACAATGAGCAGTTCTTC. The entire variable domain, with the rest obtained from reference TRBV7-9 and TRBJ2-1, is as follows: DTGVSQNPRHKITKRGQNVTFRCDPISEHNRLYWYRQTLGQGPEFLTYFQNEAQLEKSRLLSDRFSAERPKGSFSTLEIQRTEQGDSAMYLCASSLSYNEQFFGPGTRLTVL.

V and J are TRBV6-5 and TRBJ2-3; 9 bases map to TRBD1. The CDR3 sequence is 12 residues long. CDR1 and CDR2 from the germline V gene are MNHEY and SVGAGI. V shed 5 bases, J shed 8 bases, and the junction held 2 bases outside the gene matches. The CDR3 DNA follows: TGTGCCAGCAGTAGGACAGGGGCTACGCAGTATTTT. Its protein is CASSRTGATQYF.

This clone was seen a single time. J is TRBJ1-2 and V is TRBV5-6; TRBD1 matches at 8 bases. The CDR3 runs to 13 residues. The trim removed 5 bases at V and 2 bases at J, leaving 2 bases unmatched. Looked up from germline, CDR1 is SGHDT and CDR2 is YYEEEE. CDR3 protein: CASRRTGNYGYTF. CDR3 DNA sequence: TGTGCCAGCAGACGGACAGGGAACTATGGCTACACCTTC.

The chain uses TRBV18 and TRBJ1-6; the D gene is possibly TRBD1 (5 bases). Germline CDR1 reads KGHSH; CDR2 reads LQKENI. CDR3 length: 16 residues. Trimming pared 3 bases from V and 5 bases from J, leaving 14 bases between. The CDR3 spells CASSPYEAGNNSPLHF. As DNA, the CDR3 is TGTGCCAGCTCACCCTATGAGGCAGGGAATAATTCACCCCTCCACTTT. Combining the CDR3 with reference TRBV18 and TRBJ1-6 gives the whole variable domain NAGVMQNPRHLVRRRGQEARLRCSPMKGHSHVYWYRQLPEEGLKFMVYLQKENIIDESGMPKERFSAEFPKEGPSILRIQQVVRGDSAAYFCASSPYEAGNNSPLHFGNGTRLTVT.

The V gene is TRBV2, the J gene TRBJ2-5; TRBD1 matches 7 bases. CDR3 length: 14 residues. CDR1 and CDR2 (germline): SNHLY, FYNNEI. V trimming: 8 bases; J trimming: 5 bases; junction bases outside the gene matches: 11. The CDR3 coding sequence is TGTGCCAGCTATCGACAGGGCCCCATGGAGACCCAGTACTTC. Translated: CASYRQGPMETQYF. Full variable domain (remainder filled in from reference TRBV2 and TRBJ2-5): EPEVTQTPSHQVTQMGQEVILRCVPISNHLYFYWYRQILGQKVEFLVSFYNNEISEKSEIFDDQFSVERPDGSNFTLKIRSTKLEDSAMYFCASYRQGPMETQYFGPGTRLLVL.

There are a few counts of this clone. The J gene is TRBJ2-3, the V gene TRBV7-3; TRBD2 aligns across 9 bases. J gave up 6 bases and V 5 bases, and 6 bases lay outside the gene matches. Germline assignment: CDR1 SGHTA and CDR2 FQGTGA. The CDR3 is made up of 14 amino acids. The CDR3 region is CASSRSSGADTQYF. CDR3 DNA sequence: TGTGCCAGCAGCAGATCTAGCGGGGCTGATACGCAGTATTTT.

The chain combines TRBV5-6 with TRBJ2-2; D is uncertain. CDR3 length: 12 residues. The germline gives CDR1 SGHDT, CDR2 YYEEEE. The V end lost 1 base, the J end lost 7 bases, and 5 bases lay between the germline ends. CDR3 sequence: CASSLPGGELFF. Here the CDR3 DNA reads TGTGCCAGCAGCTTGCCAGGCGGGGAGCTGTTTTTT.

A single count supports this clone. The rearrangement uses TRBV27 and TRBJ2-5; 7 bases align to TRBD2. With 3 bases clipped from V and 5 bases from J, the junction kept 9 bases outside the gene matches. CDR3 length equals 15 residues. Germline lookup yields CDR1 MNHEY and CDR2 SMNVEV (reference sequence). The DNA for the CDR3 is TGTGCCAGCAGTTTTGGTACGGGGGGAACGGAGACCCAGTACTTC. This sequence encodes CASSFGTGGTETQYF.

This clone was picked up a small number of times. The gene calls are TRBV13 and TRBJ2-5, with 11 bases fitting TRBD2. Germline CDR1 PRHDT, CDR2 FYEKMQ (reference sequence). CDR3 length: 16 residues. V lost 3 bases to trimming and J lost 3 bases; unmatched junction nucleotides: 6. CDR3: CASSFRLAGTKETQYF. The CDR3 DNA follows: TGTGCCAGCAGCTTCAGACTAGCGGGGACAAAAGAGACCCAGTACTTC.

CDR3 DNA: TGTGCCAGCAGACCCACAGGGAACACTGAAGCTTTCTTT. Amino acid sequence: CASRPTGNTEAFF. The J gene is TRBJ1-1, the V gene TRBV6-5, with D possibly TRBD1 on 5 matching bases. V was clipped by 6 bases and J by 1 base, with 9 bases between them. This CDR3 is 13 amino acids long. Per germline, CDR1 MNHEY and CDR2 SVGAGI.

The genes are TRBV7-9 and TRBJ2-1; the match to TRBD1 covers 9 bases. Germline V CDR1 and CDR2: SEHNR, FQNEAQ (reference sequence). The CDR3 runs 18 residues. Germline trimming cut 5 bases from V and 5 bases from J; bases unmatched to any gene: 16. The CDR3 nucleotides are TGTGCCAGCAGCCGTTTTCCATACCGGGACAGGGAAAACAATGAGCAGTTCTTC. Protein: CASSRFPYRDRENNEQFF.

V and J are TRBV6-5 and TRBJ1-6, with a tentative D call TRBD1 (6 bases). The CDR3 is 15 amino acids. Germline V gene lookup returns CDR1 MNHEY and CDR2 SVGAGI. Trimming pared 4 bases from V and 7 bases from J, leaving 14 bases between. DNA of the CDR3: TGTGCCAGCAGTTTTGGACAGCCTGCCAATTCACCCCTCCACTTT. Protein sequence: CASSFGQPANSPLHF.

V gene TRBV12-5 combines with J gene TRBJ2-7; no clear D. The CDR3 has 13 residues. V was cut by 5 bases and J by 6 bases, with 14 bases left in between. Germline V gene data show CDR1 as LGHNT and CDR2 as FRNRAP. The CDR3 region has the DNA TGTGCTAGTGGTCCGATGACACTGTCCGAGCAGTACTTC. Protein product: CASGPMTLSEQYF.

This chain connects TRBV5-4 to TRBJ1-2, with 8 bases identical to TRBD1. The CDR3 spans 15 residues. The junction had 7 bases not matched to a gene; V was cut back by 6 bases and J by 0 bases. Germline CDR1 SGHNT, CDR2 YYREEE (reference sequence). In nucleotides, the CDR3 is TGTGCCAGCACTTCCCCAGGGGGCACTAACTATGGCTACACCTTC. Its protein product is CASTSPGGTNYGYTF.

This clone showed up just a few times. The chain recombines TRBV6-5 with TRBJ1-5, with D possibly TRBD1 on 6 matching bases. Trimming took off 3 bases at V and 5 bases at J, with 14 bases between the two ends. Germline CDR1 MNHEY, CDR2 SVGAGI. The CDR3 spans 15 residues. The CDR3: CASSYSGQLDQPQHF. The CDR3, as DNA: TGTGCCAGCAGTTATTCCGGACAGTTAGATCAGCCCCAGCATTTT.

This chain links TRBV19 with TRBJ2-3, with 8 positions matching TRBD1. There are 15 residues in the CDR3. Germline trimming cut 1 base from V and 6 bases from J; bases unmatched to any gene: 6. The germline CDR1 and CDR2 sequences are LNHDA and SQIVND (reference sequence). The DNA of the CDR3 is TGTGCCAGTAGTATAGGAGCCCAGGGGGCGGATACGCAGTATTTT. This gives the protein CASSIGAQGADTQYF.

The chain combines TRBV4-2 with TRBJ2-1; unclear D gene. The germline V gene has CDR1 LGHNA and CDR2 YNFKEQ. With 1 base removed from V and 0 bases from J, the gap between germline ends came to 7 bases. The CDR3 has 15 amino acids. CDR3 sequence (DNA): TGTGCCAGCAGCCAAGTCTCTAGCTCCTACAATGAGCAGTTCTTC. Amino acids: CASSQVSSSYNEQFF.

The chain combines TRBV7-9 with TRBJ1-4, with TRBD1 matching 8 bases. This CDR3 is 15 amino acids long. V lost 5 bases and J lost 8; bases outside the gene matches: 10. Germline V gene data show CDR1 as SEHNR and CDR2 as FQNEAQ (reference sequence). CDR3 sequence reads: CASSPVRTGLEKLFF. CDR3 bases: TGTGCCAGCAGCCCGGTCAGGACAGGGCTGGAAAAACTGTTTTTT.

DNA of the CDR3: TGTGCCAGCAGTTACTACAGAACGGGAGAGCAGTACTTC. Protein product: CASSYYRTGEQYF. The chain carries TRBV6-5 and TRBJ2-7; weak D call: TRBD2 (5 bases). The CDR3 is made up of 13 amino acids. The ends were cut back, 1 base at V and 7 bases at J, with 11 bases in the middle. Germline V gene sequence: CDR1 MNHEY, CDR2 SVGAGI.

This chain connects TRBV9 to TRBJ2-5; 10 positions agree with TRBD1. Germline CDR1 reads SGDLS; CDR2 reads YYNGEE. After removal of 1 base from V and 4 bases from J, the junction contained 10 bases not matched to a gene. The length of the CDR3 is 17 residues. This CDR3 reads CASSVYSTGGARETQYF. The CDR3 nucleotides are TGTGCCAGCAGCGTATACTCGACAGGGGGCGCGCGAGAGACCCAGTACTTC. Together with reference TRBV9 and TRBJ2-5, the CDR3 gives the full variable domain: DSGVTQTPKHLITATGQRVTLRCSPRSGDLSVYWYQQSLDQGLQFLIQYYNGEERAKGNILERFSAQQFPDLHSELNLSSLELGDSALYFCASSVYSTGGARETQYFGPGTRLLVL.

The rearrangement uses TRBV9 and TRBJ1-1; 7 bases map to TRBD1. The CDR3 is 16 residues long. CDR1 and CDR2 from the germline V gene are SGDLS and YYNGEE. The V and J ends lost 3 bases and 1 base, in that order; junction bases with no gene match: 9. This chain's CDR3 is CASSGSTGAPNTEAFF. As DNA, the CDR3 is TGTGCCAGCAGCGGGTCTACAGGGGCTCCGAACACTGAAGCTTTCTTT.